A single sample gave rise to the 13 T cell receptor beta chains below, sequenced in a study of T cell responses to AZD1222 COVID-19 vaccine. TCRdb keeps only in-frame clones here, not all; method: immunoSEQ multiplex PCR. The top ten hold approximately 7% of the sample, which has over 85,000 clones, 80% to 90% seen once. Sequences were derived from peripheral blood, sampled on day 0 of AZD1222 vaccination. These TCRs come from an adult in good health.

The genes are TRBV6-5 and TRBJ1-1; the D is unclear. The CDR3 is made up of 16 amino acids. Germline V gene lookup returns CDR1 MNHEY and CDR2 SVGAGI. Trimming shortened V by 2 bases and J by 0 bases, and 13 bases separated the two germline ends. The CDR3 DNA follows: TGTGCCAGCAGTTACGGGAGGACTAGGTTGAACACTGAAGCTTTCTTT. It codes for CASSYGRTRLNTEAFF.

This clone was counted once. This chain joins TRBV14 and TRBJ2-3, with TRBD2 identical over 10 bases. This CDR3 contains 15 residues. Germline V lookup: CDR1 SGHDN, CDR2 FVKESK. The J segment lost 6 bases and the V segment lost 2 bases, leaving 5 bases of the junction unmatched. The CDR3 DNA is TGTGCCAGCAGCCAACAAGCGGGGGGGCCCGATACGCAGTATTTT. Translating gives CASSQQAGGPDTQYF.

The chain has TRBV28 and TRBJ1-2, with 7 bases lining up with TRBD1. With 6 bases clipped from V and 8 bases from J, the junction kept 15 bases outside the gene matches. The CDR3 is made up of 15 amino acids. Germline V gene lookup returns CDR1 MDHEN and CDR2 SYDVKM. The CDR3 DNA follows: TGTGCCAGCAGCTCGGAGGGGGCAGGGCCTGGGGGCTACACCTTC. Its translation is CASSSEGAGPGGYTF.

The chain carries TRBV2 and TRBJ1-1; weak D call: TRBD1 (6 bases). In germline, CDR1 is SNHLY, CDR2 FYNNEI. Trimming removed 6 bases from V and 4 bases from J, with 18 bases in between. The length of the CDR3 is 15 residues. The CDR3 DNA follows: TGTGCCAGCAGGAAAGACAGGTATCCTCGCACTGAAGCTTTCTTT. It is translated as CASRKDRYPRTEAFF.

The chain joins TRBV27 to TRBJ2-1; no definite D call. The CDR3 runs to 14 residues. V lost 3 bases, J lost 4 bases, and 10 bases lay in between. CDR1 and CDR2 (germline): MNHEY, SMNVEV (reference sequence). DNA of the CDR3: TGTGCCAGCAGTTTCGGGCAGGCTTACAATGAGCAGTTCTTC. It translates to CASSFGQAYNEQFF.

In this sample, this clone turned up once. The chain uses TRBV29-1 and TRBJ2-2, with TRBD2 matching over 8 bases. The germline gives CDR1 SQVTM, CDR2 ANQGSEA. The CDR3 runs 14 residues. J was trimmed by 0 bases and V by 7 bases; bases with no gene match: 4. CDR3 amino acids: CSATSGANTGELFF. The CDR3 nucleotides are TGCAGCGCAACTAGCGGTGCGAACACCGGGGAGCTGTTTTTT.

The J gene is TRBJ1-1, the V gene TRBV6-6; a possible D gene is TRBD1 (6 bases). This CDR3 is 13 amino acids long. Germline CDR1 MNHNY, CDR2 SVGAGI (reference sequence). The V end lost 5 bases, the J end lost 8 bases, and 15 bases lay between the germline ends. The DNA for the CDR3 is TGTGCCAGCAGTGGATACAGGGAATCCGAAGCTTTCTTT. It encodes CASSGYRESEAFF.

V is TRBV19 and J is TRBJ2-2, with D maybe TRBD1 (6 bases). The germline V gene has CDR1 LNHDA and CDR2 SQIVND (reference sequence). Trimming took off 6 bases at V and 1 base at J, with 12 bases between the two ends. This CDR3 region has 15 residues. The DNA for the CDR3 is TGTGCCAGTAGCCTGGGACACCGGAACACCGGGGAGCTGTTTTTT. Residues: CASSLGHRNTGELFF.

The chain couples TRBV5-1 to TRBJ1-1; no definite D call. CDR1 and CDR2 from the germline V gene are SGHRS and YFSETQ. There are 12 residues in the CDR3. V was cut by 0 bases and J by 8 bases, with 8 bases left in between. The CDR3 region has the DNA TGCGCCAGCAGCTTGGGGGAACCGGAAGCTTTCTTT. Its translation is CASSLGEPEAFF.

The rearrangement joins TRBV7-9 to TRBJ2-3; D is unresolved. The CDR3 is made up of 14 amino acids. V was shortened by 1 base and J by 2 bases, with 7 bases between the two germline ends. CDR1 SEHNR and CDR2 FQNEAQ come from the germline V gene (reference sequence). CDR3 sequence (DNA): TGTGCCAGCAGCTTAGAGGGCCACACAGATACGCAGTATTTT. Protein sequence: CASSLEGHTDTQYF.

CDR3 amino acids: CSASFGTGGEKLFF. The CDR3 DNA reads as TGCAGTGCTAGTTTTGGGACAGGGGGTGAAAAACTGTTTTTT. The chain employs TRBV20-1 and TRBJ1-4; 11 bases are shared with TRBD1. J was trimmed by 7 bases and V by 3 bases; bases with no gene match: 4. The germline CDR1 and CDR2 sequences are DFQATT and SNEGSKA (reference sequence). The CDR3 consists of 14 residues.

This CDR3 is CASSVQGGYEQYF. Here the CDR3 DNA reads TGTGCCAGCAGTGTGCAGGGTGGCTACGAGCAGTACTTC. The chain links TRBV2 to TRBJ2-7; D might be TRBD1 (5 bases). Germline V gene sequence: CDR1 SNHLY, CDR2 FYNNEI. The length of the CDR3 is 13 residues. With 4 bases removed from V and 3 bases from J, the gap between germline ends came to 10 bases.

The DNA for the CDR3 is TGTGCCAGCAGTGGGGTCGGGAGGGCCTTGGGGAATGAGCAGTTCTTC. Amino acids: CASSGVGRALGNEQFF. The chain combines TRBV25-1 with TRBJ2-1, with TRBD2 identical over 8 bases. This CDR3 comprises 16 residues. V was clipped by 4 bases and J by 7 bases; unmatched bases: 12. Germline V gene data show CDR1 as MGHDK and CDR2 as SYGVNS.